Listed below are T cell receptor beta chains from one sample, sequenced in a study of blood T cell repertoires in COVID-19. Method: immunoSEQ multiplex PCR; TCRdb's copy keeps in-frame clones and lacks some. The data hold some 30,000 clones, with 84% observed a single time. Sequencing input: peripheral blood. All receptors come from a human donor in a cohort sampled during active COVID-19. Each CDR3 is given with its conserved first and last residue. The D gene is left open where the match is weak. The listing skips clone size in some rows; elsewhere it reads once, few, many or a size class.

>TRBJ2-2|TRBV18|.|.
TGTGCCAGCTCAGCGGATACCGGGGAGCTGTTTTTT
CASSADTGELFF
>TRBJ1-6|TRBV10-3|TRBD1|.
TGTGCCATCAGCCCTGGGACAGGTGGTTCACCCCTCCACTTT
CAISPGTGGSPLHF
>TRBJ2-5|TRBV21-1|.|.
TGTGCCAGCAGGAAGCGCGGTCGCACACCGGGACTCTGGGGAGGCGAGACCCAGTACTTC
CASRKRGRTPGLWGGETQYF
>TRBJ2-7|TRBV27|.|.
TGTGCCAGCAGTTTCGGAGGACCCTCGGGGCAGTACTTC
CASSFGGPSGQYF
>TRBJ2-5|TRBV4-3|TRBD1|.
TGCGCCAGCAGCCAAGGGACAGGGGAGGGCGAGACCCAGTACTTC
CASSQGTGEGETQYF
>TRBJ1-5|TRBV19|.|.
TGTGCCAGTACGGGGGGCTTCAATCAGCCCCAGCATTTT
CASTGGFNQPQHF
>TRBJ1-1|TRBV5-1|.|.
TGCGCCAGCAGCCCCATACCTACGAACACTGAAGCTTTCTTT
CASSPIPTNTEAFF
>TRBJ2-5|TRBV5-4|TRBD2|.
TGTGCCAGCAGCTTGGGGCGCGGGGGGGCAGGAGAGACCCAGTACTTC
CASSLGRGGAGETQYF
>TRBJ2-3|TRBV10-1|TRBD2|.
TGCGCCAGCGGCGGACTAGCGGGGAGCACAGATACGCAGTATTTT
CASGGLAGSTDTQYF
>TRBJ1-5|TRBV6-1|.|few
TGTGCCAGCAGTGAAGCGGACCGAGGGCATCAGCCCCAGCATTTT
CASSEADRGHQPQHF
>TRBJ1-2|TRBV6-1|TRBD1|.
TGTGCCAGCAGTGAGGACAGGGTGAATGGCTACACCTTC
CASSEDRVNGYTF
>TRBJ1-2|TRBV27|.|.
TGTGCCAGCAGTCCCCCCCCTGGGGGGAAGGGCTACACCTTC
CASSPPPGGKGYTF
>TRBJ2-7|TRBV2|.|.
TGTGCCAGCACTGGACTGTGGGCGTACGAGCAGTACTTC
CASTGLWAYEQYF
>TRBJ2-5|TRBV2|TRBD1|.
TGTGCCAGCAGTGTCAACAGGGGAGAGACCCAGTACTTC
CASSVNRGETQYF
>TRBJ2-3|TRBV7-2|TRBD1|.
TGTGCCAGCAGCTCACAGGGGGCCACTAGCACAGATACGCAGTATTTT
CASSSQGATSTDTQYF
>TRBJ1-1|TRBV7-2|TRBD1|.
TGTGCCAGCAGCCCCTGGGACAGCTCAGCTGAAGCTTTCTTT
CASSPWDSSAEAFF
>TRBJ2-7|TRBV6-5|.|.
TGTGCCAGCAGTTACCAACAGGGCCTCTCCTACGAGCAGTACTTC
CASSYQQGLSYEQYF
>TRBJ2-5|TRBV20-1|TRBD1|.
TGCAGTGCTAGTAGAGGACAGGGCCAAGAGACCCAGTACTTC
CSASRGQGQETQYF
>TRBJ1-5|TRBV5-1|.|.
TGCGCCAGCAGTCCGGGGAGACCGAATCAGCCCCAGCATTTT
CASSPGRPNQPQHF
>TRBJ1-5|TRBV19|TRBD1|.
TGTGCCAGTAGTAGGACAGGGGGCGATCAGCCCCAGCATTTT
CASSRTGGDQPQHF
>TRBJ2-4|TRBV4-3|TRBD1|once
TGCGCCAGCAGCCAGAGGGGGCGGTTTCAGTACTTC
CASSQRGRFQYF
>TRBJ2-5|TRBV9|.|.
TGTGCCAGCAGCGTTGCCGGGGGACAAGAGACCCAGTACTTC
CASSVAGGQETQYF
>TRBJ1-1|TRBV5-1|TRBD1|.
TGCGCCAGCAGCCCTTGGACAGGGGGCGAGACTGAAGCTTTCTTT
CASSPWTGGETEAFF
>TRBJ1-2|TRBV12-3/TRBV12-4|.|.
TGTGCCAGCAGTTTATTCGGGATAAAGGGCTACACCTTC
CASSLFGIKGYTF
>TRBJ2-7|TRBV7-8|.|.
TGTGCCAGCAGCCCCTGGACAGTGCAGTACTTC
CASSPWTVQYF
>TRBJ2-7|TRBV12-3/TRBV12-4|.|.
TGTGCCAGCAGTTCGACAGGAACCTACGAGCAGTACTTC
CASSSTGTYEQYF
>TRBJ2-5|TRBV7-2|.|.
TGTGCCAGCAGCTCAGGGGGGCAAGAGACCCAGTACTTC
CASSSGGQETQYF
>TRBJ2-5|TRBV11-2|.|.
TGTGCCAGCAGCTTAACACTAGCCCCTAGCATGGGGGAGACCCAGTACTTC
CASSLTLAPSMGETQYF
>TRBJ2-1|TRBV12-3/TRBV12-4|TRBD1|.
TGTGCCAGCAGTTTCGACAGGGGTAATGAGCAGTTCTTC
CASSFDRGNEQFF
>TRBJ2-3|TRBV7-3|TRBD2|once
TGTGCCAGCAGCTTAAGTGGCAGCGGGGGGGCATCAGATACGCAGTATTTT
CASSLSGSGGASDTQYF
>TRBJ2-3|TRBV19|TRBD2|.
TGTGCCAGTAGTATAGATTACCCAGCGGGGGGACTCGGGCAGTATTTT
CASSIDYPAGGLGQYF
>TRBJ2-2|TRBV5-1|.|.
TGCGCCAGCAGACTAATATCGAACACCGGGGAGCTGTTTTTT
CASRLISNTGELFF
>TRBJ2-3|TRBV4-1|.|.
TGCGCCAGCAGCCAACAGACCAGGGCGACAGATACGCAGTATTTT
CASSQQTRATDTQYF
>TRBJ2-7|TRBV5-1|TRBD1|.
TGCGCCAGCAGCGGATTAGGGACAGGGGATCTACTTCATGGAAACGAGCAGTACTTC
CASSGLGTGDLLHGNEQYF
>TRBJ1-3|TRBV7-9|.|few
TGTGCCAGCAGCCGAACGGGGGTCTCTGGAAACACCATATATTTT
CASSRTGVSGNTIYF
>TRBJ2-7|TRBV9|.|.
TGTGCCAGCAGCGTAGGAGTAGCGCAAGAGCAGTACTTC
CASSVGVAQEQYF
>TRBJ2-7|TRBV5-6|TRBD2|.
TGTGCCAGCAGATTAGCGGGGGGCCGCTACGAGCAGTACTTC
CASRLAGGRYEQYF
>TRBJ2-7|TRBV27|TRBD1|.
TGTGCCAGCAGTTTTATCGGACAGGCGTCCTACGAGCAGTACTTC
CASSFIGQASYEQYF
>TRBJ2-1|TRBV5-1|TRBD2|.
TGCGCCAGCAGCTTGGCCGTAGCGGGGGGAAATGAGCAGTTCTTC
CASSLAVAGGNEQFF
>TRBJ1-5|TRBV6-2/TRBV6-3|TRBD1|.
TGTGCCAGCAGTCGCTCGGGACAGGGAGATCAGCCCCAGCATTTT
CASSRSGQGDQPQHF
>TRBJ2-1|TRBV9|TRBD2|few
TGTGCCAGCAGCGTAGTCGGGGGGTCCAACAATGAGCAGTTCTTC
CASSVVGGSNNEQFF
>TRBJ2-7|TRBV7-8|TRBD1|.
TGTGCCAGCAGCTGGGACAGGGCCTCCTACGAGCAGTACTTC
CASSWDRASYEQYF
>TRBJ2-7|TRBV11-2|TRBD1|few
TGTGCCAGCAGCTATAGGGGGGGACAGGGTACCCACGAGCAGTACTTC
CASSYRGGQGTHEQYF
>TRBJ2-2|TRBV6-5|TRBD1|.
TGTGCCAGCAGCCGGGACAGCCCCCCCTGGGAGCTGTTTTTT
CASSRDSPPWELFF
>TRBJ1-6|TRBV27|.|.
TGTGCCAGCAAGCAGGGAACCTATAATTCACCCCTCCACTTT
CASKQGTYNSPLHF
>TRBJ2-2|TRBV28|.|few
TGTGCCAGCAGACCGGGGACTGCCTTAAGCACCGGGGAGCTGTTTTTT
CASRPGTALSTGELFF
>TRBJ1-4|TRBV28|TRBD1|.
TGTGCCAGCAGTTCACCAGGGGGCGCAACTAATGAAAAACTGTTTTTT
CASSSPGGATNEKLFF
>TRBJ1-1|TRBV30|TRBD1|.
TGTGCCTGGAGTCGTCCCTCAGGACAGGGTGTGACTGAAGCTTTCTTT
CAWSRPSGQGVTEAFF
>TRBJ2-7|TRBV5-6|TRBD1|.
TGTGCCAGCAGCTTGCCAGGACAGGTTAAATACGAGCAGTACTTC
CASSLPGQVKYEQYF
>TRBJ1-3|TRBV10-2|.|.
TGCGCCAGCAGTGACAGGAACTCTGGAAACACCATATATTTT
CASSDRNSGNTIYF
>TRBJ1-5|TRBV2|TRBD1|few
TGTGCCAGCATGCGGACAGGGGCCGGCCAGCCCCAGCATTTT
CASMRTGAGQPQHF
>TRBJ2-2|TRBV12-5|.|.
TGTGCTAGTGGTTTGGTACGGACCGGGGAGCTGTTTTTT
CASGLVRTGELFF
>TRBJ1-2|TRBV6-5|.|.
TGTGCCAGCAGTTACTCGAGACACACAAACTATGGCTACACCTTC
CASSYSRHTNYGYTF
>TRBJ2-7|TRBV7-2|.|.
TGTGCCAGCAGCCGGGTGGCTAGCGCGGCGGGGCAGTACTTC
CASSRVASAAGQYF
>TRBJ2-3|TRBV4-2|.|.
TGTGCCAGCAGCCAAGATAAAGTGGGCGATACGCAGTATTTT
CASSQDKVGDTQYF
>TRBJ2-1|TRBV3-1/TRBV3-2|.|few
TGTGCCAGCAGCCAAGCGCGGGGGCCTTCCTACAATGAGCAGTTCTTC
CASSQARGPSYNEQFF
>TRBJ2-3|TRBV5-1|.|.
TGCGCCAGCAGCTGGGGGCGGAGGAGCACAGATACGCAGTATTTT
CASSWGRRSTDTQYF
>TRBJ1-5|TRBV2|TRBD1|.
TGTGCCAGCCTACGAGGGACAGGTCGCAATCAGCCCCAGCATTTT
CASLRGTGRNQPQHF
>TRBJ2-1|TRBV19|TRBD2|once
TGTGCCAGTAGTATCACTAGCGAAGACAATGAGCAGTTCTTC
CASSITSEDNEQFF
>TRBJ1-4|TRBV24-1|TRBD1|.
TGTGCCACCAGTGATGGACAGGGGGGCGTTGAAAAACTGTTTTTT
CATSDGQGGVEKLFF